These 6 T cell receptor beta chains share one sample of origin, sequenced in a study of T cells in localized non-small cell lung cancer. Only in-frame clones appear in the TCRdb table, and some are missing; sequencing was by immunoSEQ multiplex PCR. Among over 30,000 clones, over 75% were seen once, and the ten largest hold less than 3.5%. The input for sequencing was peripheral blood, taken before any cancer treatment. The receptors derive from a woman between 35 and 75 years old with stage I lung adenocarcinoma.

This chain links TRBV19 with TRBJ2-2; the match to TRBD2 covers 14 bases. Unmatched junction bases numbered 10, after V lost 10 bases and J lost 3 bases. Germline loops: CDR1 LNHDA, CDR2 SQIVND (reference sequence). The CDR3 has 17 residues. CDR3 bases: TGTGCCACCTCGGGACTAGCGGGAGTCGGGCACACCGGGGAGCTGTTTTTT. Protein sequence: CATSGLAGVGHTGELFF. Complete variable domain (other parts from reference TRBV19 and TRBJ2-2): DGGITQSPKYLFRKEGQNVTLSCEQNLNHDAMYWYRQDPGQGLRLIYYSQIVNDFQKGDIAEGYSVSREKKESFPLTVTSAQKNPTAFYLCATSGLAGVGHTGELFFGEGSRLTVL.

The chain links TRBV5-1 to TRBJ2-5; maybe TRBD1 (6 bases). Germline V gives CDR1 SGHRS, CDR2 YFSETQ. Trimming shortened V by 0 bases and J by 4 bases, and 13 bases separated the two germline ends. CDR3 length: 15 residues. The DNA of the CDR3 is TGCGCCAGCAGCTTGGGAGGACAGAAGGGAGAGACCCAGTACTTC. Its translation: CASSLGGQKGETQYF.

The chain recombines TRBV6-5 with TRBJ1-2; D might be TRBD1 (6 bases). This CDR3 region has 16 residues. V was clipped by 0 bases and J by 4 bases, with 15 bases between them. Germline V gene sequence: CDR1 MNHEY, CDR2 SVGAGI. The CDR3 nucleotides are TGTGCCAGCAGTTACTCGCTCTCCGGACAGTCCTATGGCTACACCTTC. Residues: CASSYSLSGQSYGYTF.

This rearrangement joins TRBV4-1 to TRBJ2-2; D is ambiguous. Germline V gene data show CDR1 as MGHRA and CDR2 as YSYEKL. The CDR3 runs 12 residues. Trimming took 2 bases from V and 5 from J, leaving 3 bases between them. CDR3 DNA sequence: TGCGCCAGCAGCCAATTGACCGGGGAGCTGTTTTTT. As protein: CASSQLTGELFF.

This clone was picked up one time. This chain links TRBV28 with TRBJ2-7; D is perhaps TRBD2 (5 bases). Trimming pared 6 bases from V and 0 bases from J, leaving 9 bases between. CDR3 size: 13 residues. Germline values: CDR1 MDHEN, CDR2 SYDVKM. The CDR3 protein is CASRAGFSYEQYF. The CDR3 DNA sequence: TGTGCCAGCAGGGCGGGCTTCTCCTACGAGCAGTACTTC.

This clone came up once. The junction and the germline gene differ at one end; a read error may be behind it. This same CDR3 is encoded by further DNA sequences in the sample. The chain is built from TRBV7-9 and TRBJ2-3; D may correspond to TRBD1 or TRBD2 (7 bases each). This CDR3 contains 14 residues. The germline V gene has CDR1 SEHNR and CDR2 FQNEAQ (reference sequence). In DNA, the CDR3 is TGTGCCAGCAGCTTAGGACAGGGAGGGGATACACAGTATTTT. It translates to CASSLGQGGDTQYF.